Listed here is a single TCR beta chain. TCRdb re-called the 5' RACE reads and gives one entry per CDR3 protein, without DNA. In all, the sample yields about 160,000 distinct CDR3 sequences. This entry belongs to a study of monozygotic twins with inflammatory bowel disease. The CDR3 consists of 14 residues. CDR1 and CDR2 from the germline V gene are SEHNR and FQNEAQ (reference sequence). The receptor was isolated from a human donor with ulcerative colitis or Crohn's disease, or a healthy co-twin of an affected twin (not recorded which). What was sequenced was blood. The chain joins TRBV7-9 to TRBJ2-4; the D call from TCRdb, TRBD2, cannot be confirmed without DNA. The CDR3 sequence is CASSFGTSGNIQYF.